The source of this TCR beta chain is a study of cytomegalovirus exposure and HLA in healthy donors. It was with 60 Vbeta and 13 Jbeta primers that the PCR ran. Original processing methods: An analysis that came later counted roughly 80 million unique TCR beta chains, approximately 12 million shared. Some clones are missing from TCRdb's copy, which holds only in-frame ones; the method was immunoSEQ multiplex PCR. The V and J calls and clone size were taken over from that table, and D and trimming were inferred from the DNA. Of some 150,000 clones listed, approximately 80% are singletons. Study-level points and caveats: Within a later analysis, the majority of CMV-associated TCR beta chains appeared HLA-restricted. Cytomegalovirus association was listed for 150 or so TCR beta chains.

Concerning this clone: Its antigen is not known. One junction end disagrees with the germline gene, perhaps due to a read error.

The sequenced sample consisted of PBMCs. This TCR was sampled from a man aged 50 to 59 in good health and CMV-seronegative.

CDR3 nucleotides: TGCGCCAGCACCCAACCTTGGGGCGCCGGGGAGCTGTTTTTT. Translating it yields CASTQPWGAGELFF. This rearrangement joins TRBV4-1 to TRBJ2-2, with TRBD1 as a possible D gene (5 bases). CDR3 size: 14 residues. Germline assignment: CDR1 MGHRA and CDR2 YSYEKL.